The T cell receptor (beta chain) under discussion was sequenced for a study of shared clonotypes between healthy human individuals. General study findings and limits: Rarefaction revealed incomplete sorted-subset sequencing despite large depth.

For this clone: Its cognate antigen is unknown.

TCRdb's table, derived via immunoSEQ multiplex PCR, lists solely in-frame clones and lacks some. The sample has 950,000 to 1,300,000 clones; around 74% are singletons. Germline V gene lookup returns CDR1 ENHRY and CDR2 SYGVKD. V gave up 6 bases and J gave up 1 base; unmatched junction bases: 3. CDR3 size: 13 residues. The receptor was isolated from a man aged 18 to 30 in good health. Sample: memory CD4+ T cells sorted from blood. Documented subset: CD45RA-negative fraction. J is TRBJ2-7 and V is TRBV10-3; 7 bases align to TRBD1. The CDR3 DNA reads TGTGCCATCAGGGTGACAGGGTCCTACGAGCAGTACTTC. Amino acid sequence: CAIRVTGSYEQYF.